This T cell receptor (beta chain) stems from a study of identical twins (dated by TCRdb to the mid-2010s). Regarding the research as a whole: To test whether fetal clonotypes persist, the study used deep sequencing on TCR alpha and beta repertoires from monozygotic twins, unrelated adults of various ages, and cord blood. Replicate twin experiments were performed at different times using different library preparation protocols to rule out contamination.

Library preparation employed 5' RACE. TCRdb records Illumina HiSeq 2000 as the sequencer. A universal primer binding site was added through template switching, and the final cDNA carried a unique molecular identifier so that TCR cDNA molecules could be counted accurately. Specific primers in the conserved constant-segment region were used to synthesize first-strand cDNA for the TCR alpha and beta chains. To control for contamination, every cDNA library was double barcoded, receiving both a SMART-Mk sample barcode and Illumina barcodes. Two successive PCR steps introduced TruSeq adapter sequences along with Illumina sample barcodes. TCR alpha and beta cDNA libraries were sequenced on the Illumina HiSeq platform with custom primers. As for how the authors treated the data: MiGEC was used to process raw reads and extract unique molecular identifiers, and MiXCR was used to find CDR3 positions. For each individual, recombination models were inferred using an EM algorithm with the repgenHMM and IGoR tools. The analysis of shared clonotypes was done with the tcR package in R, with sharing normalized by the product of cloneset sizes. Out-of-frame nonproductive sequences were analyzed to study raw recombination free of thymic and clonal selection effects. The public reads were quality trimmed at Q25 with fastp and then assembled into clones with MiXCR by TCRdb, keeping productive beta chains. Identical CDR3 protein sequences are pooled into one entry, listed with their most common genes and DNA. TCRdb's processing, not the study's, gives the V and J calls here. This sample is represented by about 500,000 distinct CDR3 sequences; roughly an eighth of them were singletons. Approximately 1% of the sample rests with the top ten.

CDR1 and CDR2 are read off the germline V gene (reference sequence) as DFQATT and SNEGSKA. The germline V and J ends show losses of 2 bases and 2 bases respectively, and no gene match explains 4 bases of the junction. Spanning cysteine to phenylalanine, the CDR3 consists of 14 amino acids. Only the CDR3 region is kept as DNA, spanning 42 bases read in frame from base 1. Every donor was a healthy Caucasian. Three pairs of female monozygotic twins, all aged about 18 to 30 years, made up the twin cohort. Positive isolation kits from Invitrogen were used to isolate CD4+ and CD8+ T cell populations. This clonotype was picked up many times. Its antigen is unknown. The input lacks base qualities; no much larger clone sits a single base away. Study-wide conclusions, independent of this receptor: Abundant cord blood beta clonotypes carried fewer insertions; young adult naive repertoires showed a weaker similar trend, while memory repertoires showed none. Zero-insertion analyses could be partly confounded by invariant T cells such as MAIT and iNKT, though diverse VJ usage argued against such confounding for most clonotypes. Out-of-frame TCR alpha sharing in monozygotic twins was systematically underestimated by recombination models, whereas sharing between unrelated individuals was in agreement with the recombination models. Because the same donors could not be followed over many years, the conclusions relied on cross-sectional statistical analysis. Compared with coincidental sharing between unrelated individuals, out-of-frame TCR alpha sequences shared between twins showed an excess of sequences with low generation probability. A weaker excess of twin sharing was found in beta out-of-frame sequences because the signal-to-noise ratio was lowered by fewer shared sequences.

These data were likewise used in another study, on yellow fever vaccine responses in identical twins. The second paper further reports: According to the authors, the vaccine-induced T cell response in identical twins seemed to be partly convergent and partly specific to each individual. In identical twins, the study followed T cell clones that responded to the vaccine with precision.

Sequences were obtained from CD4+ T cells sorted from blood. The TCR sequence derives from a young woman in good health. Here the chain combines TRBV20-1 and TRBJ2-7, with 9 bases matching TRBD2. The encoded CDR3 is CSARTSGLPYEQYF. The DNA reads TGCAGTGCTAGAACTAGCGGGCTTCCCTACGAGCAGTACTTC.